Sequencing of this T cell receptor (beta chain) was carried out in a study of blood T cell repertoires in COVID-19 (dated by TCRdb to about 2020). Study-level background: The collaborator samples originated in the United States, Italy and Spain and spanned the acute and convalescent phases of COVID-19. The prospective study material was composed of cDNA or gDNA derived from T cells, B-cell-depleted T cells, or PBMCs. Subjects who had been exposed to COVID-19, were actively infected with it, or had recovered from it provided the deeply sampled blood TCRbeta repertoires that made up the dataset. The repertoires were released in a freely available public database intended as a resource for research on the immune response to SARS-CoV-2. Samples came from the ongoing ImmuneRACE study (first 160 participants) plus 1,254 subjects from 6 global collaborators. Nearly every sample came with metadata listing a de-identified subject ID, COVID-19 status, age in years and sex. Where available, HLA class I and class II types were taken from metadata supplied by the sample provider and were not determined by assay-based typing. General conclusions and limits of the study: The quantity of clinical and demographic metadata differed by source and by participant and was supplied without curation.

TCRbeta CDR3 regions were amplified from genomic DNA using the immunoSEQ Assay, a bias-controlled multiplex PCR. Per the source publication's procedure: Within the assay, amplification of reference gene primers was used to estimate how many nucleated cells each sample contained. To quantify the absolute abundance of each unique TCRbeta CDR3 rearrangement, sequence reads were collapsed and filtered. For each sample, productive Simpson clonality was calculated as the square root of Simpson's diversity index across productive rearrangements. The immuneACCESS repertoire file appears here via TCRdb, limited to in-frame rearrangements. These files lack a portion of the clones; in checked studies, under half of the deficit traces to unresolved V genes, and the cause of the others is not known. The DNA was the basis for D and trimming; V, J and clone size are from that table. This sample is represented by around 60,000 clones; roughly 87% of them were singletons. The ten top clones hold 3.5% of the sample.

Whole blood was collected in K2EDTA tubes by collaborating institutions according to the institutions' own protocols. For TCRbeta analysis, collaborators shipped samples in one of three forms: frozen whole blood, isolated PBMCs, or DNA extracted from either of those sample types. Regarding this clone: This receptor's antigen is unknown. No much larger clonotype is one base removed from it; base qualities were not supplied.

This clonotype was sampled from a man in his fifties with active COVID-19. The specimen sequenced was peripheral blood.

For the CDR3, the sequence is CASSQGPTEAFF. The base sequence is TGTGCCAGCAGCCAAGGGCCCACTGAAGCTTTCTTT. The chain is assembled from TRBV4-2 and TRBJ1-1; the D gene is not confidently resolved. There are 12 amino acids in the CDR3, from cysteine to phenylalanine inclusive. Left in the record is the CDR3 DNA by itself, 36 bases read in frame from the first base. Trimming costs V 1 base and J 4 bases, and their ends lie 4 bases apart. CDR1 is given as LGHNA and CDR2 as YNFKEQ, both from the germline V gene.